Presented here are 5 T cell receptor beta chains from one specimen sequenced in a study of T-cell memory formation after mild COVID-19. TCRdb re-called the 5' RACE reads through MiXCR, storing one row per CDR3 protein. The sample records roughly 300,000 distinct CDR3 sequences, 8% to 10% being singletons. Sequenced: PBMCs or a T cell subset sorted from them (not recorded which). Receptors originate from a man aged 18 to 30 who had mild COVID-19 (a few samples of this study predate the infection). Cell type and time point are not known.

The gene calls are TRBV5-1 and TRBJ2-1, with D unclear. From germline, CDR1 is SGHRS and CDR2 YFSETQ. The CDR3 consists of 14 residues. Between the trimmed V and J ends, which lost 4 bases and 5 bases, there was a span of 13 bases. The CDR3 bases are TGCGCCAGCAGCGACCCAGACGGTCACAATGAGCAGTTCTTC. Its translation: CASSDPDGHNEQFF.

This clonotype was seen at least ten times. This rearrangement joins TRBV4-1 to TRBJ1-1; D remains ambiguous. Trimming stripped 1 base from V and 5 bases from J, with 11 bases between. The CDR3 sequence is 14 residues long. Germline CDR1 is MGHRA and CDR2 is YSYEKL. The CDR3 loop is CASSQGPSETEAFF. CDR3 nucleotide sequence: TGCGCCAGCAGCCAAGGTCCCAGCGAAACTGAAGCTTTCTTT.

In this sample, this clonotype turned up a few times. V usage is TRBV19 and J usage is TRBJ2-4; D is ambiguous. The CDR3 is 15 amino acids. Trimming cost V 3 bases and J 7 bases, with 16 bases left between them. CDR1 is LNHDA and CDR2 is SQIVND in the germline V gene (reference sequence). CDR3 loop: CASSMEPGLANIQYF. CDR3 sequence (DNA): TGTGCCAGTAGTATGGAGCCCGGCTTAGCCAACATTCAGTACTTC.

This chain links TRBV7-9 with TRBJ1-1; the match to TRBD1 covers 10 bases. Losses at the gene ends were 3 bases for V and 5 bases for J; bases not matched to a gene: 6. The CDR3 extends over 15 amino acids. The germline V gene has CDR1 SEHNR and CDR2 FQNEAQ (reference sequence). The CDR3 reads CASSFPGQGQTEAFF. Here the CDR3 DNA reads TGTGCCAGCAGCTTTCCGGGACAGGGGCAAACTGAAGCTTTCTTT.

Many counts were recorded for this clonotype. The genes are TRBV4-3 and TRBJ2-7; 9 nucleotides match TRBD2. Germline V gene sequence: CDR1 LGHNA, CDR2 YSLEER. The CDR3 runs to 15 residues. With V trimmed by 0 bases and J by 6 bases, 6 bases remained unmatched. The CDR3 DNA is TGCGCCAGCAGCCAAGAAGCTAGCGGGGTTTCCGAGCAGTACTTC. Protein product: CASSQEASGVSEQYF.